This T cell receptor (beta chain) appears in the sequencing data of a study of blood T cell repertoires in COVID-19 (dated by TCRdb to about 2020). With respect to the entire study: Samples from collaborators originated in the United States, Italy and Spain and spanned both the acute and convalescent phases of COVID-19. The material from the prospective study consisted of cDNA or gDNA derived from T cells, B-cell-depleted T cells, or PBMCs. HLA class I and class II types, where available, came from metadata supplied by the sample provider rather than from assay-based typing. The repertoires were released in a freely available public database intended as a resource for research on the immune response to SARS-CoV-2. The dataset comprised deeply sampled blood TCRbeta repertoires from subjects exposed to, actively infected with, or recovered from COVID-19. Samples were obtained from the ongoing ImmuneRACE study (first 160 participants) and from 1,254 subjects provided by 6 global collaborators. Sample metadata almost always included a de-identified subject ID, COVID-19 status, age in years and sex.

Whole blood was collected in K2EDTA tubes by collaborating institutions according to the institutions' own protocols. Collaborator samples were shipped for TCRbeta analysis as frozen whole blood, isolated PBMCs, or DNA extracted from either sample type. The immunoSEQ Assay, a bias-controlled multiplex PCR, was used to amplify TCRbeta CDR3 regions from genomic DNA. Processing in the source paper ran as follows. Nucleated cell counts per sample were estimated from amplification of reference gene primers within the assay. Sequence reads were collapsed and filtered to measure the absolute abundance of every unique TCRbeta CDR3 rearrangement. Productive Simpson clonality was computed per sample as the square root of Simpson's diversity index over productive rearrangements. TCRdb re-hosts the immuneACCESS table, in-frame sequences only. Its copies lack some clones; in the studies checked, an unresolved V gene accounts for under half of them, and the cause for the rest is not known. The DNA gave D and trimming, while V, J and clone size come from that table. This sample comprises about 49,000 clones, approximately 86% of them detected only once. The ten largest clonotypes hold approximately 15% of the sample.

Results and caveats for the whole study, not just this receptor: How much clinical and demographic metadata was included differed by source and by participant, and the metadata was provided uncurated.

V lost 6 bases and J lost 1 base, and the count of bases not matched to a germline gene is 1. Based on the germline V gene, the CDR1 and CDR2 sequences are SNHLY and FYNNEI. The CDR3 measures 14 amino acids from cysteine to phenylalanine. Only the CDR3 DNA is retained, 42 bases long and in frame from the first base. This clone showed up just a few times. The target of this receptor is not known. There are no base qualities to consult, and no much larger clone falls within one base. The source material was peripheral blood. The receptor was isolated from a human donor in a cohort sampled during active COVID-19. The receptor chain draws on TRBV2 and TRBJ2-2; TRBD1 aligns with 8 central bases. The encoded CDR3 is CASSGQGNTGELFF. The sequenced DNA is TGTGCCAGCAGCGGACAGGGGAACACCGGGGAGCTGTTTTTT.